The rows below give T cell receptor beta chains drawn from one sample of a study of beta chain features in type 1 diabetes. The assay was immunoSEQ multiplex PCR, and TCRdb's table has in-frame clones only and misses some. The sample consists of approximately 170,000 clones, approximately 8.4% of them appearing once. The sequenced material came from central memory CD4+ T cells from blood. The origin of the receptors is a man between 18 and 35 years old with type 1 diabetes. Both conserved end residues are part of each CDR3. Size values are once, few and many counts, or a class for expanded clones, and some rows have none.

CASGPDRFAYNEQFF TRBJ2-1 TRBV4-3 few
CASSMPRQGNTEAFF TRBJ1-1 TRBV19 -
CASSVLRDTEAFF TRBJ1-1 TRBV18 few
CASSPRQGMTDTQYF TRBJ2-3 TRBV11-3 many
CASSMGTAVETQYF TRBJ2-5 TRBV19 -
CASSFDRLATYNEQFF TRBJ2-1 TRBV27 few
CATSRGGGSEKLFF TRBJ1-4 TRBV15 many
CASSLYRGQTEAFF TRBJ1-1 TRBV27 -
CASSRTRDRGDTEAFF TRBJ1-1 TRBV7-8 few
CASSEPYSKVGLYGYTF TRBJ1-2 TRBV6-1 few
CASSLDYRVNYGYTF TRBJ1-2 TRBV7-9 few
CASSPRTGAKNIQYF TRBJ2-4 TRBV5-6 -
CASSSRDSWAGELFF TRBJ2-2 TRBV5-4 few
CASRPLLAAGDYEQYF TRBJ2-7 TRBV5-1 few
CASSMGSGGRKTQYF TRBJ2-5 TRBV19 -
CASSLRGGRGDTQYF TRBJ2-3 TRBV27 -
CSASKRSGYTF TRBJ1-2 TRBV20-1 -
CAWSVGTGGNNEQFF TRBJ2-1 TRBV30 few
CASSLASGTLVGETQYF TRBJ2-5 TRBV5-4 -
CACTYYSYEQYF TRBJ2-7 TRBV30 many
CASSKGQADYTNEQFF TRBJ2-1 TRBV5-4 -
CASSPRQGASTYEQYF TRBJ2-7 TRBV18 -
CASSFPAGEQFF TRBJ2-1 TRBV5-1 few
CASSATGVGYTF TRBJ1-2 TRBV9 -
CASSLTTSYEQYF TRBJ2-7 TRBV7-2 few
CASSTTRQGLLQDTQYF TRBJ2-3 TRBV25-1 few
CASSPGLAGPDTQYF TRBJ2-3 TRBV5-1 -
CAWGGQYMNTEAFF TRBJ1-1 TRBV30 -
CATSWQINEQFF TRBJ2-1 TRBV15 many
CASSIRGNEQFF TRBJ2-1 TRBV19 -
CASRSMRGANVLTF TRBJ2-6 TRBV28 -
CASSLLASAGFYNEQFF TRBJ2-1 TRBV11-2 -
CASSKGVRPLYEQYF TRBJ2-7 TRBV21-1 few
CASSLPSGTYNEQFF TRBJ2-1 TRBV5-4 -
CASSAAGTGENEQFF TRBJ2-1 TRBV18 -
CASSPRSGLAGEVEQFF TRBJ2-1 TRBV4-3 -
CASSARTVSLGSTEAFF TRBJ1-1 TRBV5-1 -
CASSPGLAGEQYF TRBJ2-7 TRBV4-2 -
CASSPGTGGFEQYF TRBJ2-7 TRBV18 -
CASSLVGEGGTEAFF TRBJ1-1 TRBV28 few
CASSQREVATHSYNEQFF TRBJ2-1 TRBV23-1 many
CASSYSRGSYETQYF TRBJ2-5 TRBV6-5 many
CASSRKQGAETQYF TRBJ2-5 TRBV7-2 few
CASRTTQETQYF TRBJ2-5 TRBV28 -
CASSEWGGSTVETQYF TRBJ2-5 TRBV6-1 -
CASSYYGQGSEQYF TRBJ2-7 TRBV6-6 -
CATGGRMNTEAFF TRBJ1-1 TRBV2 many
CASSLGQGGYNQPQHF TRBJ1-5 TRBV7-9 few
CATSRGGGGTYTDTQYF TRBJ2-3 TRBV15 few
CASSSNRGNTEAFF TRBJ1-1 TRBV7-9 few
CASSLATGTSNLGELFF TRBJ2-2 TRBV7-9 -
CASSMIAGGPGKQYF TRBJ2-7 TRBV7-8 -
CASRRPGSSTDTQYF TRBJ2-3 TRBV18 few